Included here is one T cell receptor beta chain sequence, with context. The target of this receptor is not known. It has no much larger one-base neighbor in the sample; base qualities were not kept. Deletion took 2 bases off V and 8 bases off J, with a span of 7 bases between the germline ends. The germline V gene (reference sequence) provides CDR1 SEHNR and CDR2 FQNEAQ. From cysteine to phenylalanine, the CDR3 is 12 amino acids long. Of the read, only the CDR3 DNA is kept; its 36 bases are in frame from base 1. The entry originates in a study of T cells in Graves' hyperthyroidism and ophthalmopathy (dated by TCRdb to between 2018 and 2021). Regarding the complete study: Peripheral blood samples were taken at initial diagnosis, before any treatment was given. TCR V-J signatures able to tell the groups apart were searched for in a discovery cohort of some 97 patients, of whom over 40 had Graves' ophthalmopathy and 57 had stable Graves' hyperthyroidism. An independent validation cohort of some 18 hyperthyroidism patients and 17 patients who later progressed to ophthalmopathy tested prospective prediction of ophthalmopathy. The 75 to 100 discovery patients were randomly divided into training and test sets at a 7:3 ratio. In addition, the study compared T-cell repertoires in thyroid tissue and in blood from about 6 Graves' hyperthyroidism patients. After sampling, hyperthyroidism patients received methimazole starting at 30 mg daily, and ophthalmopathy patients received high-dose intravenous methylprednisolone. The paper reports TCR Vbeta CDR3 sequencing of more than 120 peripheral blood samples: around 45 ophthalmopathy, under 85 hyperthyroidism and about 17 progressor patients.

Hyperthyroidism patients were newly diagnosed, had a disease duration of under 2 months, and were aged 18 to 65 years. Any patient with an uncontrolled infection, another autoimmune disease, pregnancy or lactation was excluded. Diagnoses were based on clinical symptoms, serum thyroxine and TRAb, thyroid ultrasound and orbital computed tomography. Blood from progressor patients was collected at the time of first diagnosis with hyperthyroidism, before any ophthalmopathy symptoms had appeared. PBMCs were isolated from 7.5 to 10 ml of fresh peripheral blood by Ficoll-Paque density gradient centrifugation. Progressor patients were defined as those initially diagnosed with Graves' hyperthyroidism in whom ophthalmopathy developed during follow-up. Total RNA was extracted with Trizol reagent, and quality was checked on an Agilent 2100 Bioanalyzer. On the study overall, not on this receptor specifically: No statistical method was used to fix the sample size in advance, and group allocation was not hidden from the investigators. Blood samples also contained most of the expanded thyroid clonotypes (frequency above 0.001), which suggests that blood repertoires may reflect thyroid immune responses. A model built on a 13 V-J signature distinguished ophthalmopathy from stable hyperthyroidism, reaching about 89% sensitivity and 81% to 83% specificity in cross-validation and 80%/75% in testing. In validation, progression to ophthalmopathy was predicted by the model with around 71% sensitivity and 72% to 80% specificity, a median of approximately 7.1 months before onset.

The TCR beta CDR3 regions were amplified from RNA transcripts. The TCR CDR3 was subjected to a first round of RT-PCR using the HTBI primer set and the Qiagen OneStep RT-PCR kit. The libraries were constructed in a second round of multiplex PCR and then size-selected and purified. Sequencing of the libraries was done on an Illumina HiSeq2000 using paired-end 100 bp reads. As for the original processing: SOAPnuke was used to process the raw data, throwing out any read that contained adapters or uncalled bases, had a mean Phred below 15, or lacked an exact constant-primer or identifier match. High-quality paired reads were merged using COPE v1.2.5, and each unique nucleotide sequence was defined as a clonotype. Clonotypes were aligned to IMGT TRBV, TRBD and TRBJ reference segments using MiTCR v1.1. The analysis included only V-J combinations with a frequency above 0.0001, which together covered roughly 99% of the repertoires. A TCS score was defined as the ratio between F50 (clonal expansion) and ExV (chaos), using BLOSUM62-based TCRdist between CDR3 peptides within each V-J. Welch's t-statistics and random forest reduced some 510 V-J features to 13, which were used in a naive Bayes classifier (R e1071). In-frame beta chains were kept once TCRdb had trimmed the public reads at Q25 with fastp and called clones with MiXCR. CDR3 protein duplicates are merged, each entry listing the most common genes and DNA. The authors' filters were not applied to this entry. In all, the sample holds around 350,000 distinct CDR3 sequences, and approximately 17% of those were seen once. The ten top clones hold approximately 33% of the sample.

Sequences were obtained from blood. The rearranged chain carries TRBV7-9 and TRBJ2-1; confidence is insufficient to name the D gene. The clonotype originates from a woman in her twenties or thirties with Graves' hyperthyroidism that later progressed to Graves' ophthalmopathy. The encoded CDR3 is CASSLLVDEQFF. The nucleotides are TGTGCCAGCAGCTTATTGGTGGATGAGCAGTTCTTC.